Listed below are T cell receptor beta chains from one sample, sequenced in a study of control samples from healthy donors and cancer patients. Produced via immunoSEQ multiplex PCR; TCRdb's table is partial and in-frame only. This sample has around 130,000 clones; roughly 90% occur once, and the top ten carry 40%. The specimen sequenced was blood. These receptors came from a man aged 50 to 59 in good health. Both conserved end residues are part of each CDR3. The order of the fields is V gene, J gene, D gene, clone size, CDR3 length, CDR3 protein, CDR3 DNA. D genes are given only for firm matches. Clone size is shown for a subset of rows, as once, few, many or a class of expanded clone.

>TRBV12-3/TRBV12-4|TRBJ2-5|-|once|11
CASSDFETQYF
TGTGCCAGCAGTGATTTCGAGACCCAGTACTTC
>TRBV18|TRBJ2-5|TRBD1|-|13
CASEGQTKETQYF
TGTGCCAGCGAGGGACAGACCAAAGAGACCCAGTACTTC
>TRBV5-8|TRBJ1-2|-|once|13
CASSFGGGYGYTF
TGTGCCAGCAGCTTCGGGGGCGGCTATGGCTACACCTTC
>TRBV19|TRBJ1-1|TRBD1|-|16
CASSIGTGGGNTEAFF
TGTGCCAGTAGTATTGGGACAGGGGGCGGGAACACTGAAGCTTTCTTT
>TRBV30|TRBJ2-1|-|-|12
CAWTVGVGEQFF
TGTGCCTGGACTGTGGGGGTCGGTGAGCAGTTCTTC
>TRBV29-1|TRBJ2-5|TRBD1|-|14
CSARTGTGEETQYF
TGCAGCGCAAGAACAGGGACAGGGGAAGAGACCCAGTACTTC
>TRBV5-1|TRBJ2-1|-|-|13
CASSPDQSNEQFF
TGCGCCAGCAGCCCGGACCAAAGCAATGAGCAGTTCTTC
>TRBV14|TRBJ2-3|-|once|14
CASSHTQGWDTQYF
TGTGCCAGCAGCCACACACAGGGTTGGGATACGCAGTATTTT
>TRBV5-1|TRBJ1-1|TRBD1|-|13
CASSLGTGAEAFF
TGCGCCAGCAGCCTAGGGACAGGGGCAGAAGCTTTCTTT
>TRBV7-7|TRBJ2-5|TRBD2|-|15
CASSPRGGPQETQYF
TGTGCCAGCAGCCCCCGCGGGGGACCCCAAGAGACCCAGTACTTC
>TRBV6-6|TRBJ1-5|-|-|17
CASSPHPDYSKVQPQHF
TGTGCCAGCAGTCCCCACCCGGATTATAGCAAGGTTCAGCCCCAGCATTTT
>TRBV9|TRBJ1-2|-|-|14
CASSVRNTEGGYTF
TGTGCCAGCAGCGTTCGGAATACAGAAGGGGGCTACACCTTC
>TRBV19|TRBJ1-2|TRBD1|-|14
CASSVGTGKYGYTF
TGTGCCAGTAGTGTCGGGACAGGGAAATATGGCTACACCTTC
>TRBV28|TRBJ1-2|-|-|13
CASSLEGLNGYTF
TGTGCCAGCAGTTTAGAGGGTCTCAATGGCTACACCTTC
>TRBV19|TRBJ2-7|-|few|13
CASSIGPGVGQYF
TGTGCCAGTAGTATAGGTCCAGGGGTCGGGCAGTACTTC
>TRBV19|TRBJ1-5|-|once|17
CASKPDRGGAYNQPQHF
TGTGCCAGTAAACCCGATAGGGGGGGGGCCTACAATCAGCCCCAGCATTTT
>TRBV23-1|TRBJ2-3|-|-|16
CASSPRAGSGRDTQYF
TGCGCCAGCAGCCCACGGGCGGGGAGTGGTAGAGATACGCAGTATTTT
>TRBV6-5|TRBJ1-4|-|-|15
CASSPNQGRKEKLFF
TGTGCCAGCAGTCCCAACCAGGGAAGGAAAGAAAAACTGTTTTTT
>TRBV6-6|TRBJ2-1|-|-|15
CASSYGTRPYNEQFF
TGTGCCAGCAGTTACGGGACTCGACCGTACAATGAGCAGTTCTTC
>TRBV13|TRBJ2-7|-|-|16
CASSYPGTQNSYEQYF
TGTGCCAGCAGCTACCCCGGGACTCAAAACTCCTACGAGCAGTACTTC
>TRBV11-3|TRBJ2-1|-|-|13
CASSLNRGDEQFF
TGTGCCAGCAGCTTAAATCGAGGGGATGAGCAGTTCTTC
>TRBV6-6|TRBJ1-1|-|-|14
CASRLLLGDTEAFF
TGTGCCAGCAGGCTACTCCTTGGAGACACTGAAGCTTTCTTT
>TRBV19|TRBJ1-2|-|-|14
CASSISQGAIGYTF
TGTGCCAGTAGTATCTCCCAGGGAGCTATTGGCTACACCTTC
>TRBV27|TRBJ2-3|TRBD2|-|15
CASSTGTSGADTQYF
TGTGCCAGCAGTACCGGGACTAGCGGGGCAGATACGCAGTATTTT
>TRBV5-4|TRBJ1-1|-|-|12
CASSSRNTEAFF
TGTGCCAGCAGCTCAAGGAACACTGAAGCTTTCTTT
>TRBV30|TRBJ1-1|-|-|11
CAWREDDEAFF
TGTGCCTGGAGGGAGGATGATGAAGCTTTCTTT
>TRBV7-9|TRBJ2-7|TRBD2|-|15
CASSFGTSGGYEQYF
TGTGCCAGCAGCTTCGGGACTAGCGGGGGGTACGAGCAGTACTTC
>TRBV6-5|TRBJ1-1|-|-|13
CATSPPGVPEAFF
TGTGCCACCTCGCCCCCAGGGGTCCCTGAAGCTTTCTTT
>TRBV24-1|TRBJ2-1|-|-|15
CATSAKDSGNNEQFF
TGTGCCACCAGTGCTAAGGACAGCGGCAACAATGAGCAGTTCTTC
>TRBV6-6|TRBJ2-1|TRBD2|-|15
CASSSAGGSYNEQFF
TGTGCCAGCAGTTCAGCGGGGGGATCCTACAATGAGCAGTTCTTC
>TRBV7-2|TRBJ2-1|-|-|15
CASSLAGGPYNEQFF
TGTGCCAGCAGCTTAGCGGGGGGGCCCTACAATGAGCAGTTCTTC
>TRBV7-6|TRBJ2-1|-|-|16
CASSLVAGGSGRGQFF
TGTGCCAGCAGCTTAGTCGCAGGGGGAAGCGGGAGAGGGCAGTTCTTC
>TRBV12-3/TRBV12-4|TRBJ2-4|-|-|11
CASAVKNIQYF
TGTGCCAGCGCAGTAAAAAACATTCAGTACTTC
>TRBV3-1/TRBV3-2|TRBJ1-5|-|-|15
CASSFGLWGNQPQHF
TGTGCCAGCAGCTTCGGCCTGTGGGGCAATCAGCCCCAGCATTTT
>TRBV27|TRBJ1-1|TRBD1|once|12
CASSFPTGEAFF
TGTGCCAGCAGTTTTCCGACAGGGGAAGCTTTCTTT
>TRBV25-1|TRBJ2-5|-|-|13
CASSEGGRETQYF
TGTGCCAGCAGTGAAGGAGGGCGAGAGACCCAGTACTTC
>TRBV28|TRBJ1-2|-|-|11
CASSRGVGYTF
TGTGCCAGCAGTCGCGGGGTTGGCTACACCTTC
>TRBV29-1|TRBJ1-2|TRBD1|-|15
CSASAGTGARYGYTF
TGCAGCGCTTCAGCCGGGACAGGGGCGCGGTATGGCTACACCTTC
>TRBV2|TRBJ2-7|TRBD1|-|14
CASSLDRDIYEQYF
TGTGCCAGCAGTCTTGACAGGGACATTTACGAGCAGTACTTC
>TRBV19|TRBJ2-7|TRBD1|-|15
CASSLNRDRSYEQYF
TGTGCCAGTAGTCTGAACCGGGACAGGAGCTACGAGCAGTACTTC
>TRBV5-6|TRBJ1-2|TRBD1|-|14
CASSLGQGALGYTF
TGTGCCAGCAGCTTAGGACAGGGGGCGCTCGGCTACACCTTC
>TRBV19|TRBJ1-3|-|-|16
CASSHTTRYPGNTIYF
TGTGCCAGTAGCCACACAACGCGGTATCCAGGAAACACCATATATTTT
>TRBV5-1|TRBJ2-7|-|few|13
CASSFDGSYEQYF
TGCGCCAGCAGTTTTGACGGGTCCTACGAGCAGTACTTC
>TRBV2|TRBJ1-2|-|-|12
CASIALESGYTF
TGTGCCAGCATAGCCTTAGAAAGTGGCTACACCTTC
>TRBV11-2|TRBJ1-1|TRBD1|once|15
CASSTGQALNTEAFF
TGTGCCAGCAGCACGGGACAGGCCTTGAACACTGAAGCTTTCTTT
>TRBV10-3|TRBJ1-1|-|few|16
CAISASRLGRNTEAFF
TGTGCCATCAGTGCTTCTCGGCTTGGGAGGAACACTGAAGCTTTCTTT
>TRBV4-1|TRBJ2-7|TRBD2|-|15
CASSPRDYISYEQYF
TGCGCCAGCAGCCCCCGGGACTACATATCCTACGAGCAGTACTTC
>TRBV5-1|TRBJ1-6|TRBD1|-|14
CASSGGQGRSPLHF
TGCGCCAGCAGCGGGGGACAGGGCAGGTCACCCCTCCACTTT
>TRBV2|TRBJ1-1|-|-|14
CASSGLQGDTEAFF
TGTGCCAGCAGTGGACTTCAGGGAGACACTGAAGCTTTCTTT
>TRBV6-6|TRBJ1-6|-|few|15
CASAGGTGTNSPLHF
TGTGCCAGCGCTGGGGGTACAGGGACCAATTCACCCCTCCACTTT
>TRBV5-1|TRBJ1-2|-|-|12
CASSLTGNGYTF
TGCGCCAGCAGCTTGACAGGGAATGGCTACACCTTC
>TRBV6-5|TRBJ2-1|TRBD2|few|14
CATRELAGVNEQFF
TGTGCAACCCGGGAGCTAGCGGGGGTCAATGAGCAGTTCTTC
>TRBV6-5|TRBJ2-2|-|-|14
CASSYRTYTGELFF
TGTGCCAGCAGTTACAGGACATACACCGGGGAGCTGTTTTTT
>TRBV7-2|TRBJ1-3|-|-|14
CASSPGGAGNTIYF
TGTGCCAGCAGCCCCGGGGGGGCTGGAAACACCATATATTTT
>TRBV3-1/TRBV3-2|TRBJ1-1|TRBD1|-|12
CASSLQGTEAFF
TGTGCCAGCAGCCTACAGGGGACTGAAGCTTTCTTT
>TRBV11-2|TRBJ1-1|-|-|13
CASTNQGNTEAFF
TGTGCCAGCACCAACCAAGGAAACACTGAAGCTTTCTTT
>TRBV12-5|TRBJ1-1|TRBD1|-|15
CASKTGSGSNAEAFF
TGTGCTAGTAAGACAGGGTCGGGGTCGAACGCTGAAGCTTTCTTT